This T cell receptor (beta chain) was observed in a study of T cell responses to AZD1222 COVID-19 vaccine. TCRdb's copy holds only in-frame clones and misses some; the assay was immunoSEQ multiplex PCR. The sample has roughly 80,000 clones; 88% are singletons. V was cut by 3 bases and J by 6 bases, with 15 bases left in between. CDR1 ENHRY and CDR2 SYGVKD come from the germline V gene. The length of the CDR3 is 15 residues. The sequences come from peripheral blood, collected on day 0 of MenACWY control vaccination. The receptor was derived from an adult in good health. The rearrangement links TRBV10-3 to TRBJ1-5; D remains unclear. The CDR3 region has the DNA TGTGCCATCAGTGAAGGGTCTGGGTTTGGTCAGCCCCAGCATTTT. Amino acids: CAISEGSGFGQPQHF.